Reported below is one T cell receptor (beta chain). Its antigen remains unidentified. These data come from a study of vaccination effects on CD4 cells after COVID-19. Trimming cost V 8 bases and J 0 bases, with 20 bases left between them. Germline V gene sequence: CDR1 MNHEY, CDR2 SMNVEV (reference sequence). The CDR3 runs 18 residues. Pools of viral peptides were used by the ViraFEST assay to expand antigen-specific CD4+ T cells ahead of sequencing. With roughly 9 days of culture completed, CD4+ T cells were isolated. Vaccine recipients had no previous SARS-CoV-2 infection; their nucleocapsid antibodies were negative. For each well, some 1.9 million PBMC were cultured with about 10 IU/ml IL-2 and 9.5 to 10 ug/ml peptides. Half-medium changes using IL-2 medium occurred on days 3 and 7. The protocol was immunoSEQ multiplex PCR, while the TCRdb copy is restricted to in-frame clones and leaves out a portion. Among 35,000 to 40,000 clones listed, about 70% were seen once.

This chain links TRBV27 with TRBJ2-6, with D perhaps being TRBD1 or TRBD2 (6 bases each). This specimen consisted of CD4+ T cells from PBMCs cultured with HCoV-OC43 spike peptides, obtained before COVID-19 vaccination. The subset was: HCoV-OC43 spike overlapping peptide pool stimulation. The sequence came from a human donor who received a COVID-19 vaccine. The CDR3, as DNA: TGTGCCAGCCAGTTCGTGTACGGGGGCAACTCTGGGGCCAACGTCCTGACTTTC. It encodes CASQFVYGGNSGANVLTF.